Shown below are 9 T cell receptor beta chains from a single sample sequenced in a study of high-grade serous ovarian cancer treatment subgroups. Some clones are missing from TCRdb's copy, which holds only in-frame ones; the method was immunoSEQ multiplex PCR. The data show roughly 7,700 clones, 55% to 75% seen once. The tumor samples were collected prior to definitive surgery or chemotherapy. Sequencing was performed on tumor tissue. The origin of the receptors is a human donor with high-grade serous ovarian cancer.

This rearrangement joins TRBV5-6 to TRBJ2-1; 8 bases are a match to TRBD1. After removal of 2 bases from V and 7 bases from J, the junction contained 5 bases not matched to a gene. CDR1 is SGHDT and CDR2 is YYEEEE in the germline V gene. CDR3 length: 14 amino acids. For the CDR3, the DNA is TGTGCCAGCAGCTTAGGGACAGGCTGGAATGAGCAGTTCTTC. Translation: CASSLGTGWNEQFF.

The sample holds one count of this clone. The chain joins TRBV25-1 to TRBJ2-5, with D maybe TRBD2 (7 bases). The CDR3 is 16 amino acids. The V gene's germline CDR1 is MGHDK and CDR2 SYGVNS. V lost 2 bases and J lost 1, with 14 bases in between. The CDR3 DNA sequence: TGTGCCAGCAGTGAACGCGGGGGCAATCTCCAAGAGACCCAGTACTTC. It encodes CASSERGGNLQETQYF.

The chain carries TRBV29-1 and TRBJ2-1, with D perhaps matching TRBD1 (5 bases). The CDR3 length is 14 residues. V was cut by 3 bases and J by 6 bases, with 15 bases left in between. CDR1 and CDR2 (germline): SQVTM, ANQGSEA. CDR3: CSVDSGWGGNEQFF. The CDR3 bases are TGCAGCGTTGACTCAGGATGGGGCGGCAATGAGCAGTTCTTC.

This clone has only a few counts. The CDR3 spells CGGRGEYNSPLHF. CDR3 nucleotides: TGTGGAGGACGGGGTGAATATAATTCACCCCTCCACTTT. V is TRBV30 and J is TRBJ1-6, with D unresolved. Looked up from germline, CDR1 is GTSNPN and CDR2 is SVGIG (reference sequence). This CDR3 contains 13 residues.

This chain links TRBV7-2 with TRBJ1-4; TRBD1 matches at 7 bases. Germline V gene lookup returns CDR1 SGHTA and CDR2 FQGNSA. V lost 4 bases, J lost 7 bases, and 3 bases stayed unmatched. The CDR3 length is 13 residues. The CDR3 sequence: CASSSGGIEKLFF. CDR3 in DNA: TGTGCCAGCAGCTCAGGGGGGATTGAAAAACTGTTTTTT.

The chain employs TRBV25-1 and TRBJ2-2; D gene ambiguous. Trimming took 6 bases from V and 0 from J, leaving 11 bases between them. This CDR3 region has 15 residues. Germline V gene lookup returns CDR1 MGHDK and CDR2 SYGVNS. CDR3 sequence: CASRSDLANTGELFF. The CDR3 DNA reads as TGTGCCAGCAGATCAGATTTAGCGAACACCGGGGAGCTGTTTTTT.

CDR3 bases: TGTGCCAGCAGCCAAGATCCGGGCAGGGGTAGGAACACTGAAGCTTTCTTT. Protein product: CASSQDPGRGRNTEAFF. The chain employs TRBV4-2 and TRBJ1-1; possibly TRBD1 for D (6 bases). The CDR3 is 17 amino acids. Germline V gene lookup returns CDR1 LGHNA and CDR2 YNFKEQ. V lost 0 bases and J lost 1, with 15 bases in between.

The CDR3, as DNA: TGTGCCAGTAGTATAACTAACAGCGTAAACGAGCAGTACTTC. It translates to CASSITNSVNEQYF. The J gene is TRBJ2-7, the V gene TRBV19; D remains ambiguous. Trimming took 2 bases from V and 5 from J, leaving 13 bases between them. Per germline, CDR1 LNHDA and CDR2 SQIVND (reference sequence). The CDR3 is 14 amino acids.

This clone was recorded once. The chain is built from TRBV14 and TRBJ2-3; unclear D gene. The CDR3 loop spans 17 amino acids. The ends were cut back, 0 bases at V and 2 bases at J, with 15 bases in the middle. The germline V gene has CDR1 SGHDN and CDR2 FVKESK. In nucleotides, the CDR3 is TGTGCCAGCAGCCAAGAGGAAGGGTTCTTTTCCACAGATACGCAGTATTTT. This codes for CASSQEEGFFSTDTQYF.